The following is a T cell receptor beta chain sequence with its context. These data are taken from a study of shared clonotypes between healthy human individuals. Profiled with immunoSEQ multiplex PCR; TCRdb holds only in-frame clones, not every one. The table lists about 1,800,000 clones, approximately 94% of them singletons. In the naive CD8 group, cells lacked CD45RO and were positively selected for CCR7, so terminally differentiated effector memory CD45RA+ cells were left out. Trimming took 11 bases from V and 1 from J; bases not matched to a gene: 6. Per germline, CDR1 SGHAT and CDR2 FQNNGV. The CDR3 extends over 14 amino acids.

The TCR originated in a man aged 18 to 29 in good health. Specimen: naive CD8+ T cells sorted from blood. The J gene is TRBJ2-3, the V gene TRBV11-2; 10 nucleotides match TRBD1. CDR3 sequence: CAGAGTGGTDTQYF. The CDR3 DNA follows: TGTGCCGGCGCCGGGACAGGGGGCACAGATACGCAGTATTTT. Filled out from reference TRBV11-2 and TRBJ2-3, the complete variable domain reads EAGVAQSPRYKIIEKRQSVAFWCNPISGHATLYWYQQILGQGPKLLIQFQNNGVVDDSQLPKDRFSAERLKGVDSTLKIQPAKLEDSAVYLCAGAGTGGTDTQYFGPGTRLTVL.